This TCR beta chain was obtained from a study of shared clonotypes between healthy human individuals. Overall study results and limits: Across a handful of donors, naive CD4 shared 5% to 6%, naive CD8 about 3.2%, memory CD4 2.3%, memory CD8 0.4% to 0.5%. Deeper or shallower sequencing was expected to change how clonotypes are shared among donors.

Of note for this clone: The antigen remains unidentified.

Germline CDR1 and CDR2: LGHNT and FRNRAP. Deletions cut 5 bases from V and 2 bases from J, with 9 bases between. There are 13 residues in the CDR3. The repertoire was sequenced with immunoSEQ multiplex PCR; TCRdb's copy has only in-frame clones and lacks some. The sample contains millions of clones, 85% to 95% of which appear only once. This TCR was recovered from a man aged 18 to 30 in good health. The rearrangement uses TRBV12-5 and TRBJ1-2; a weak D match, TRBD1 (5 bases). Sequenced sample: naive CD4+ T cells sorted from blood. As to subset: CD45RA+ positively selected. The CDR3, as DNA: TGTGCTAGTGGTCGGGACGGGAACTATGGCTACACCTTC. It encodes CASGRDGNYGYTF.